Presented here are 11 T cell receptor beta chains from one specimen sequenced in a study of CD8 T cells in Susac syndrome. Random hexamers served to reverse transcribe about 0.5 to 1 ug RNA. TCRdb called the immunoSEQ multiplex PCR reads again in MiXCR, with one record for every CDR3 protein. Here the sample spans approximately 130,000 distinct CDR3 sequences, approximately 89% being singletons. The sample was CD8+ T cells from PBMCs. Receptor source: a human donor with multiple sclerosis.

The J gene is TRBJ1-2, the V gene TRBV12-3 or TRBV12-4; D ambiguous. V was cut by 7 bases and J by 8 bases, with 11 bases left in between. The length of the CDR3 is 11 residues. CDR3 in DNA: TGTGCCAGCACCTGGGCGACCGGCTACACCTTC. As protein: CASTWATGYTF.

V gene TRBV20-1 combines with J gene TRBJ2-1, with D possibly being TRBD1 (5 bases). The CDR3 contains 16 residues. Germline assignment: CDR1 DFQATT and CDR2 SNEGSKA (reference sequence). V was shortened by 6 bases and J by 10 bases, with 28 bases between the two germline ends. Here the CDR3 DNA reads TGCAGTGCCCAGGACCTTCAGGGAATTGATTTGAGGGAGCAGTTCTTC. Protein: CSAQDLQGIDLREQFF.

This clonotype showed up just a few times. The V gene is TRBV20-1, the J gene TRBJ2-7; TRBD2 aligns across 9 bases. This CDR3 has 15 residues. The V gene's germline CDR1 is DFQATT and CDR2 SNEGSKA (reference sequence). Unmatched junction bases numbered 7, after V lost 0 bases and J lost 4 bases. CDR3 region: CSARDLLGLAYEQYF. The CDR3 DNA sequence: TGCAGTGCTAGAGATCTCCTGGGACTAGCTTACGAGCAGTACTTC.

The V call is TRBV25-1, the J call TRBJ1-2; D might be TRBD1 (5 bases). V was clipped by 3 bases and J by 4 bases, with 12 bases between them. The CDR3 consists of 14 residues. From germline, CDR1 is MGHDK and CDR2 SYGVNS. The DNA of the CDR3 is TGTGCCAGCAGTGATTTCGGACACACCTATGGCTACACCTTC. The encoded protein is CASSDFGHTYGYTF.

This sequence joins TRBV4-1 and TRBJ2-4; TRBD1 matches 8 bases. Germline V gives CDR1 MGHRA, CDR2 YSYEKL. The CDR3 is 14 residues long. The V segment lost 4 bases and the J segment 9 bases; nucleotides outside the gene matches: 8. The CDR3 region is CASSPPTGASIQYF. DNA for the CDR3: TGCGCCAGCAGCCCACCGACAGGGGCGAGCATTCAGTACTTC.

This chain links TRBV4-2 with TRBJ2-1; 13 nucleotides align to TRBD2. The CDR3 sequence is 16 residues long. Germline values: CDR1 LGHNA, CDR2 YNFKEQ. The ends lost 3 bases at V and 9 bases at J; junction bases unmatched: 8. CDR3 region: CASSHPTSGRVGEQFF. CDR3 DNA sequence: TGTGCCAGCAGCCACCCTACTAGCGGGAGGGTGGGTGAGCAGTTCTTC.

Only one count was recorded for this clonotype. V gene TRBV27 combines with J gene TRBJ2-7; D possibly corresponds to TRBD1 (6 bases). Germline V gives CDR1 MNHEY, CDR2 SMNVEV (reference sequence). This CDR3 spans 15 amino acids. Trimming took off 5 bases at V and 2 bases at J, with 16 bases between the two ends. The CDR3 nucleotides are TGTGCCAGCAGTCCCCCCACAGGGCCAGCCTACGAGCAGTACTTC. Protein product: CASSPPTGPAYEQYF.

The rearrangement links TRBV10-1 to TRBJ2-7, with 10 bases lining up with TRBD2. Germline CDR1 WNHNN, CDR2 SYGVQD (reference sequence). The CDR3 runs to 12 residues. V was pared by 6 bases and J by 12 bases, with 8 bases of the junction left unmatched. This CDR3 is CASRGTSEWWYF. The DNA of the CDR3 is TGCGCCAGCAGAGGGACTAGCGAGTGGTGGTACTTC.

This clonotype was seen more than once but under ten times. The rearrangement uses TRBV5-4 and TRBJ2-1, with D possibly matching TRBD1 (6 bases). This CDR3 is 11 amino acids long. CDR1 is SGHNT, CDR2 YYREEE, per germline (reference sequence). The V and J ends lost 7 bases and 8 bases respectively, with 10 bases between them. CDR3 bases: TGTGCCAGCTCACCAGGGGATGAGCAGTTCTTC. Translation: CASSPGDEQFF.

V is TRBV7-2 and J is TRBJ2-3; maybe TRBD2 (6 bases). V was clipped by 2 bases and J by 2 bases, with 14 bases between them. The germline V gene encodes CDR1 SGHTA and CDR2 FQGNSA. The CDR3 sequence is 16 residues long. The CDR3 region has the DNA TGTGCCAGCAGCTTACGAAAAGCGGGCCTCACAGATACGCAGTATTTT. Translated: CASSLRKAGLTDTQYF.

The rearrangement joins TRBV19 to TRBJ1-2; unclear D gene. This CDR3 is built from 15 residues. Deletions cut 4 bases from V and 3 bases from J, with 15 bases between. CDR1 is LNHDA and CDR2 is SQIVND in the germline V gene (reference sequence). As DNA, the CDR3 is TGTGCCAGTAGTACTCGGATCAATGGTGACTATGGCTACACCTTC. Encoded protein: CASSTRINGDYGYTF.